The 13 T cell receptor beta chains in this list originate from one sample, sequenced in a study of blood T cells in healthy people across ages. Alongside a J-beta primer mix, a sample-barcoded 5' primer served in a second PCR lasting roughly 6 to 11 cycles. Using its own MiXCR run on the 5' RACE reads, TCRdb lists one record per CDR3 protein. Altogether about 1.5 million distinct CDR3 sequences are present, around 39% being singletons, with the ten largest covering 7% to 9.5%. Input material: blood. Every receptor here comes from a woman aged 18-29 years in good health.

In its sample, this clonotype was seen a few times. DNA of the CDR3: TGTGCCAGCAGTGAACCCTTAGACCCACAGTTCTTC. Protein product: CASSEPLDPQFF. The gene calls are TRBV6-1 and TRBJ2-1; no clear D. Germline V gene data show CDR1 as MNHNS and CDR2 as SASEGT. V dropped 2 bases and J dropped 13 bases, with 12 bases sitting between them. CDR3 size: 12 residues.

This clonotype was seen only a few times. This chain connects TRBV10-1 to TRBJ2-7; possibly TRBD1 or TRBD2 for D (5 bases each). Germline V gene lookup returns CDR1 WNHNN and CDR2 SYGVQD (reference sequence). CDR3 length equals 15 residues. Trimming removed 4 bases at V and 5 bases at J, with 18 bases between. CDR3 residues: CASSGTSGPRDEQYF. As DNA, the CDR3 is TGCGCCAGCAGTGGAACCTCGGGACCTCGGGACGAGCAGTACTTC.

A note on this clonotype: The junction departs from germline at one end; a sequencing error may be responsible. V gene TRBV20-1 combines with J gene TRBJ2-1, with a weak D call TRBD2 (7 bases). This CDR3 contains 13 residues. Germline lookup yields CDR1 DFQATT and CDR2 SNEGSKA (reference sequence). The CDR3 here is CSASRGAENGQFF. The CDR3 DNA reads TGCAGTGCTAGTCGGGGGGCCGAGAATGGGCAGTTCTTC.

This clonotype was counted between two and nine times. The J gene is TRBJ2-3, the V gene TRBV25-1; D remains ambiguous. Trimming removed 4 bases at V and 5 bases at J, with 7 bases between. CDR3 length: 12 residues. Germline loops: CDR1 MGHDK, CDR2 SYGVNS. The DNA of the CDR3 is TGTGCCAGCAGTGCGCCCCAAGATACGCAGTATTTT. Translated, it gives CASSAPQDTQYF.

This clonotype showed up many times. V is TRBV29-1 and J is TRBJ2-5; D gene uncertain. Trimming shortened V by 7 bases and J by 4 bases, and 13 bases separated the two germline ends. In germline, CDR1 is SQVTM, CDR2 ANQGSEA. CDR3 length: 12 residues. CDR3 bases: TGCAGCGCCCTCGACCCGGGAGAGACCCAGTACTTC. Protein sequence: CSALDPGETQYF.

The V call is TRBV20-1, the J call TRBJ2-3; 8 nucleotides agree with TRBD2. This CDR3 contains 16 residues. Germline V gene data show CDR1 as DFQATT and CDR2 as SNEGSKA (reference sequence). V dropped 0 bases and J dropped 3; count of bases not matched to a gene: 8. The CDR3, as DNA: TGCAGTGCTAGAGATCCGAGGGCGGGAGGTACAGATACGCAGTATTTT. It specifies CSARDPRAGGTDTQYF.

This clonotype appeared a few times. The rearrangement joins TRBV3-1 to TRBJ2-3; 7 nucleotides agree with TRBD2. Germline assignment: CDR1 LGHDT and CDR2 YNNKEL (reference sequence). The CDR3 runs to 16 residues. The trim removed 1 base at V and 1 base at J, leaving 5 bases unmatched. The CDR3 region has the DNA TGTGCCAGCAGCCAAGGCAGCGGGACTCGCACAGATACGCAGTATTTT. Its protein is CASSQGSGTRTDTQYF.

The chain couples TRBV20-1 to TRBJ1-5; no definite D call. The CDR3 contains 14 residues. Trimming removed 3 bases at V and 0 bases at J, with 9 bases between. The germline gives CDR1 DFQATT, CDR2 SNEGSKA (reference sequence). DNA of the CDR3: TGCAGTGCTAGGCACAGCAATAGCAATCAGCCCCAGCATTTT. Its translation: CSARHSNSNQPQHF.

DNA of the CDR3: TGTGCCACGGACCGCGGGAGACAAGAGACCCAGTACTTC. Translation gives CATDRGRQETQYF. The rearrangement joins TRBV15 to TRBJ2-7; 7 positions agree with TRBD2. The J call is uncertain, as TRBJ2-5 better fits the DNA end. Per germline, CDR1 LNHNV and CDR2 YYDKDF (reference sequence). The CDR3 is made up of 13 amino acids.

The rearrangement joins TRBV6-2 or TRBV6-3 to TRBJ2-7; TRBD1 matches 7 bases. The CDR3 sequence is 15 residues long. V lost 6 bases, J lost 5 bases, and 13 bases stayed unmatched. Per the germline V gene, CDR1 is MNHEY and CDR2 is SVGEGT. Written as DNA, the CDR3 is TGTGCCAGCAGCGGAAAGGGGGCAGGAGTGAACGAGCAGTACTTC. Its translation is CASSGKGAGVNEQYF.

The J gene is TRBJ2-1, the V gene TRBV6-8; D is tentatively TRBD1 or TRBD2 (5 bases each). The CDR3 loop spans 16 amino acids. Germline V lookup: CDR1 MNHGY, CDR2 SAAAGT. With 7 bases removed from V and 0 bases from J, the gap between germline ends came to 16 bases. The CDR3 region has the DNA TGTGCCAGCATCCCGGCAGGGACCTTCTCCTACAATGAGCAGTTCTTC. Protein: CASIPAGTFSYNEQFF.

This clonotype was observed a handful of times. The rearrangement uses TRBV10-1 and TRBJ2-7; D remains unclear. Germline lookup yields CDR1 WNHNN and CDR2 SYGVQD (reference sequence). CDR3 length: 14 amino acids. Trimming took off 4 bases at V and 4 bases at J, with 14 bases between the two ends. Here the CDR3 reads CASSGASDPYEQYF. The DNA of the CDR3 is TGCGCCAGCAGTGGGGCCAGCGATCCATACGAGCAGTACTTC.

The chain is built from TRBV6-5 and TRBJ1-4, with D perhaps matching TRBD1 (5 bases). The V gene lost 11 bases and the J gene lost 8 bases, with 27 bases spanning the gap. CDR1 and CDR2 (germline): MNHEY, SVGAGI. The CDR3 has 16 amino acids. Written as DNA, the CDR3 is TGTGCCGCTGGCCCTTTTTCCGGGACCGAATCAGAAAAACTGTTTTTT. Translation: CAAGPFSGTESEKLFF.